The 25 T cell receptor beta chains reported below all come from one sample, sequenced in a study of CD8 T cells in ankylosing spondylitis. TCRdb recomputed calls from the 5' RACE reads with MiXCR, one row per CDR3 protein. The table includes approximately 260,000 distinct CDR3 sequences, 18% detected once. Sequencing input: blood, either unsorted or a sorted T cell fraction (not recorded which). The receptors were sampled from a male donor with ankylosing spondylitis or in good health (not recorded which).

The rearrangement links TRBV12-3 or TRBV12-4 to TRBJ2-7, with 7 bases matching TRBD2. The CDR3 has 15 amino acids. Trimming removed 0 bases from V and 0 bases from J; junction bases left unmatched: 2. The CDR3: CASSLARDYSYEQYF. In DNA, the CDR3 is TGTGCCAGCAGTTTAGCCCGGGACTACTCCTACGAGCAGTACTTC.

This sequence joins TRBV27 and TRBJ2-3; D unresolved. This CDR3 comprises 12 residues. Germline V lookup: CDR1 MNHEY, CDR2 SMNVEV (reference sequence). V was cut by 7 bases and J by 2 bases, with 7 bases left in between. The CDR3 loop is CASNHPTDTQYF. In DNA, the CDR3 is TGTGCCAGCAACCATCCCACAGATACGCAGTATTTT.

J is TRBJ2-2 and V is TRBV27; 10 nucleotides align to TRBD2. V lost 3 bases and J lost 7; bases outside the gene matches: 5. The CDR3 covers 15 residues. Germline V gene sequence: CDR1 MNHEY, CDR2 SMNVEV (reference sequence). CDR3 nucleotides: TGTGCCAGCAGTTTTCTAGCGGGAGAGGACGGGGAGCTGTTTTTT. Its protein product is CASSFLAGEDGELFF.

There are many counts of this clonotype. The chain employs TRBV5-6 and TRBJ1-1; the D is unclear. CDR1 and CDR2 (germline): SGHDT, YYEEEE. V lost 1 base to trimming and J lost 6 bases, with 7 bases between them. This CDR3 has 12 residues. Written as DNA, the CDR3 is TGTGCCAGCAGCTTGCGGGTGTCTGAAGCTTTCTTT. As protein: CASSLRVSEAFF.

This sequence joins TRBV5-1 and TRBJ2-7; D is uncertain. This CDR3 is 14 amino acids long. Deletions cut 1 base from V and 5 bases from J, with 13 bases between. CDR1 and CDR2 (germline): SGHRS, YFSETQ. The CDR3 region is CASSLLGLGNEQYF. In nucleotides, the CDR3 is TGCGCCAGCAGCTTGCTGGGTTTGGGTAACGAGCAGTACTTC. The whole variable domain, filled in from reference TRBV5-1 and TRBJ2-7, reads KAGVTQTPRYLIKTRGQQVTLSCSPISGHRSVSWYQQTPGQGLQFLFEYFSETQRNKGNFPGRFSGRQFSNSRSEMNVSTLELGDSALYLCASSLLGLGNEQYFGPGTRLTVT.

This clonotype was seen a handful of times. The J gene is TRBJ1-4, the V gene TRBV29-1; D uncertain. The CDR3 consists of 13 residues. CDR1 is SQVTM and CDR2 is ANQGSEA in the germline V gene. Trimming took 6 bases from V and 5 from J, leaving 13 bases between them. The CDR3 nucleotides are TGCAGCGTCCGACCCTCCGCGAATGAAAAACTGTTTTTT. Protein: CSVRPSANEKLFF. Looking up the rest from reference TRBV29-1 and TRBJ1-4 gives the full variable domain: SAVISQKPSRDICQRGTSLTIQCQVDSQVTMMFWYRQQPGQSLTLIATANQGSEATYESGFVIDKFPISRPNLTFSTLTVSNMSPEDSSIYLCSVRPSANEKLFFGSGTQLSVL.

This chain links TRBV4-2 with TRBJ2-7; tentatively, D is TRBD1 (6 bases). The V end was cut by 6 bases, the J end by 5 bases, with 20 bases between. CDR1 LGHNA and CDR2 YNFKEQ come from the germline V gene. CDR3 length: 15 residues. The CDR3 DNA is TGTGCCAGCAGTTCCGGACAGCCTTCCACCGACGAGCAGTACTTC. Its translation is CASSSGQPSTDEQYF.

This clonotype was observed a few times. The chain uses TRBV20-1 and TRBJ2-7; D gene ambiguous. The CDR3 extends over 16 amino acids. Trimming cost V 0 bases and J 4 bases, with 19 bases left between them. CDR1 and CDR2 (germline): DFQATT, SNEGSKA (reference sequence). The CDR3 reads CSARDRESPAWYEQYF. CDR3 coding DNA: TGCAGTGCTAGAGATCGAGAAAGCCCGGCATGGTACGAGCAGTACTTC.

This clonotype was picked up many times. The V and J genes are TRBV20-1 and TRBJ2-7, with 8 bases that match TRBD1. Germline V CDR1 and CDR2: DFQATT, SNEGSKA (reference sequence). V gave up 1 base and J gave up 4 bases; unmatched junction bases: 9. This CDR3 is built from 15 residues. CDR3 sequence reads: CSARGDRGGGYEQYF. CDR3 nucleotide sequence: TGCAGTGCTAGAGGAGACAGGGGAGGAGGTTACGAGCAGTACTTC.

This clonotype was seen a handful of times. The chain couples TRBV12-3 or TRBV12-4 to TRBJ2-1, with 7 nucleotides matching TRBD2. The ends lost 4 bases at V and 1 base at J; junction bases unmatched: 13. The CDR3 loop spans 18 amino acids. The CDR3 bases are TGTGCCAGCAGTTCTCCGACTAGCCCCGTATCTTCCTACAATGAGCAGTTCTTC. As protein: CASSSPTSPVSSYNEQFF.

The rearrangement links TRBV12-3 or TRBV12-4 to TRBJ1-3; 7 nucleotides agree with TRBD1. Germline trimming cut 5 bases from V and 0 bases from J; bases unmatched to any gene: 10. This CDR3 region has 17 residues. The CDR3 here is CASSHRDRANSGNTIYF. In nucleotides, the CDR3 is TGTGCCAGCAGTCACCGCGACAGGGCAAACTCTGGAAACACCATATATTTT.

This sequence joins TRBV20-1 and TRBJ2-3; D is possibly TRBD1 or TRBD2 (6 bases each). The germline V gene has CDR1 DFQATT and CDR2 SNEGSKA (reference sequence). Between the trimmed V and J ends, which lost 0 bases and 3 bases, there was a span of 16 bases. The length of the CDR3 is 16 residues. CDR3: CSARDLWRDTTDTQYF. For the CDR3, the DNA is TGCAGTGCTAGAGACCTATGGCGGGACACAACAGATACGCAGTATTTT.

This chain joins TRBV10-3 and TRBJ1-1; 8 positions match TRBD1. Germline lookup yields CDR1 ENHRY and CDR2 SYGVKD. The CDR3 length is 14 residues. V dropped 5 bases and J dropped 6; count of bases not matched to a gene: 8. CDR3 nucleotide sequence: TGTGCCATCAGTACTCCCGACAGGGGAGCTGAAGCTTTCTTT. Its protein is CAISTPDRGAEAFF.

This clonotype was seen a few times. The rearrangement links TRBV4-1 to TRBJ1-2, with D possibly being TRBD1 (5 bases). The CDR3 is 17 residues long. V was pared by 0 bases and J by 2 bases, with 16 bases between. Per germline, CDR1 MGHRA and CDR2 YSYEKL. CDR3 sequence reads: CASSQDHEGNPNYGYTF. Written as DNA, the CDR3 is TGCGCCAGCAGCCAAGATCACGAGGGGAATCCGAACTATGGCTACACCTTC.

This chain uses TRBV24-1 with TRBJ2-1; 8 bases line up with TRBD2. From germline, CDR1 is KGHDR and CDR2 SFDVKD. This CDR3 contains 18 residues. J was trimmed by 0 bases and V by 7 bases; bases with no gene match: 13. In DNA, the CDR3 is TGTGCCACCAGCCCACGGGGCGGGGGGATCAACTCCTACAATGAGCAGTTCTTC. Amino acids: CATSPRGGGINSYNEQFF.

This clonotype was detected a few times. This chain links TRBV3-1 with TRBJ2-5; 13 bases agree with TRBD2. Trimming at V came to 3 bases and at J to 6 bases, leaving 7 bases not matched to a gene. Per the germline V gene, CDR1 is LGHDT and CDR2 is YNNKEL (reference sequence). CDR3 length: 16 residues. The DNA for the CDR3 is TGTGCCAGCAGCCACGGACTAGCGGGAGACTTCAAGACCCAGTACTTC. Translated, it gives CASSHGLAGDFKTQYF.

This clonotype turned up a few times. This chain joins TRBV24-1 and TRBJ2-2; no reliable D call. The length of the CDR3 is 13 residues. V lost 7 bases and J lost 6, with 11 bases in between. In germline, CDR1 is KGHDR, CDR2 SFDVKD. This chain's CDR3 is CATRGSWAGELFF. DNA for the CDR3: TGTGCCACCAGAGGCAGTTGGGCCGGGGAGCTGTTTTTT.

The genes are TRBV29-1 and TRBJ2-1; D is possibly TRBD1 or TRBD2 (10 bases each). CDR1 and CDR2 from the germline V gene are SQVTM and ANQGSEA. The V end lost 7 bases, the J end lost 5 bases, and 24 bases lay between the germline ends. The CDR3 totals 16 residues. For the CDR3, the DNA is TGCAGCGCCGTGGGGGGACAGGGGACTAGCGACAATGAGCAGTTCTTC. Translated: CSAVGGQGTSDNEQFF.

This clonotype was found a few times. The rearrangement uses TRBV12-3 or TRBV12-4 and TRBJ2-3; a weak D match, TRBD2 (5 bases). The CDR3 runs 13 residues. Trimming removed 5 bases from V and 4 bases from J, with 10 bases in between. Here the CDR3 DNA reads TGTGCCAGCAGTCCGGCCGGGGCAGATACGCAGTATTTT. Translated, it gives CASSPAGADTQYF.

This chain links TRBV4-2 with TRBJ1-5; D not resolved. V lost 7 bases and J 4 bases, leaving 17 bases between the germline ends. CDR1 is LGHNA and CDR2 is YNFKEQ in the germline V gene. The CDR3 has 15 amino acids. The CDR3 DNA sequence: TGTGCCAGCAAGAGGGCGACAAATAGGAATCAGCCCCAGCATTTT. Its translation is CASKRATNRNQPQHF.

The sample holds a few counts of this clonotype. This chain uses TRBV20-1 with TRBJ2-1; D uncertain. V gave up 3 bases and J gave up 2 bases, with 8 bases separating them. Germline CDR1 and CDR2: DFQATT and SNEGSKA (reference sequence). This CDR3 has 13 residues. The CDR3, as DNA: TGCAGTGCTAGGCGAAAAACCTACAATGAGCAGTTCTTC. It encodes CSARRKTYNEQFF.

The chain recombines TRBV9 with TRBJ2-3; 8 nucleotides line up with TRBD1. The CDR3 has 18 residues. The V and J ends lost 0 bases and 0 bases, in that order; junction bases with no gene match: 9. The V gene's germline CDR1 is SGDLS and CDR2 YYNGEE. Here the CDR3 DNA reads TGTGCCAGCAGCGTAGAAGGGACAGGCGCGATTAGCACAGATACGCAGTATTTT. This sequence encodes CASSVEGTGAISTDTQYF.

The sample holds a few counts of this clonotype. V and J are TRBV4-1 and TRBJ2-3, with TRBD2 matching over 8 bases. The CDR3 is 15 amino acids. Unmatched junction bases numbered 5, after V lost 4 bases and J lost 2 bases. Looked up from germline, CDR1 is MGHRA and CDR2 is YSYEKL. Here the CDR3 reads CASSPTSGITDTQYF. Here the CDR3 DNA reads TGCGCCAGCAGCCCTACTAGCGGAATCACAGATACGCAGTATTTT.

This clonotype was seen a few times. V gene TRBV12-3 or TRBV12-4 combines with J gene TRBJ2-1, with 11 nucleotides matching TRBD2. The CDR3 extends over 15 amino acids. V trimming: 3 bases; J trimming: 8 bases; junction bases outside the gene matches: 6. This CDR3 is CASSFASGRMDEQFF. CDR3 sequence (DNA): TGTGCCAGCAGTTTCGCTAGCGGGAGGATGGATGAGCAGTTCTTC.

The chain carries TRBV29-1 and TRBJ2-1; D is undetermined. This CDR3 is built from 12 residues. Germline loops: CDR1 SQVTM, CDR2 ANQGSEA. V gave up 1 base and J gave up 3 bases, with 4 bases separating them. CDR3 sequence reads: CSVEGHYNEQFF. In DNA form, the CDR3 reads TGCAGCGTTGAAGGCCACTACAATGAGCAGTTCTTC.